The rows below give T cell receptor beta chains drawn from one sample of a study of blood T cell repertoires in COVID-19. Only in-frame clones appear in the TCRdb table, and some are missing; sequencing was by immunoSEQ multiplex PCR. The sample holds some 120,000 clones, around 85% seen once. Sequences were obtained from peripheral blood. These receptors were taken from a woman aged 80 or older with COVID-19, enrolled during active disease. Both conserved end residues are part of each CDR3. Each record gives: V gene, J gene, clone size, D gene, CDR3 protein, CDR3 DNA. A D gene is named only where the DNA matches it firmly. Clone sizes are given selectively: once, few, many, or a class where the clone is expanded.

>TRBV7-9|TRBJ2-4|few|-
CASSLDGRALNIQYF
TGTGCCAGCAGCCTTGACGGGAGAGCCTTAAACATTCAGTACTTC
>TRBV9|TRBJ1-4|-|-
CASSVDGQGREKLFF
TGTGCCAGCAGCGTAGATGGGCAGGGCCGGGAAAAACTGTTTTTT
>TRBV7-9|TRBJ1-1|-|-
CASSPDKGQGRDTEAFF
TGTGCCAGCAGCCCGGATAAAGGGCAGGGAAGGGACACTGAAGCTTTCTTT
>TRBV6-2/TRBV6-3|TRBJ2-2|-|-
CASIYAGVSGTGELFF
TGTGCCAGCATTTATGCAGGGGTTTCGGGCACCGGGGAGCTGTTTTTT
>TRBV7-2|TRBJ2-3|once|TRBD1
CASSPDRVRADTQYF
TGTGCCAGCAGCCCCGACAGGGTTAGGGCAGATACGCAGTATTTT
>TRBV20-1|TRBJ1-5|-|-
CSASGRSMDIGQPQHF
TGCAGTGCTAGTGGGAGGAGCATGGATATTGGTCAGCCCCAGCATTTT
>TRBV7-2|TRBJ2-2|-|-
CASSLAANTGELFF
TGTGCCAGCAGCTTAGCCGCGAACACCGGGGAGCTGTTTTTT
>TRBV3-1/TRBV3-2|TRBJ1-1|-|-
CASSQDVSGGAFF
TGTGCCAGCAGCCAAGATGTGAGCGGAGGGGCTTTCTTT
>TRBV5-1|TRBJ1-3|-|-
CASSQQDSGNTIYF
TGCGCCAGCAGCCAACAGGACTCTGGAAACACCATATATTTT
>TRBV4-2|TRBJ1-2|-|-
CASSPPSGYGYTF
TGTGCCAGCAGCCCCCCGAGCGGATATGGCTACACCTTC
>TRBV11-1|TRBJ2-2|-|-
CASSVPGLTGELFF
TGTGCCAGCAGCGTACCAGGGCTCACCGGGGAGCTGTTTTTT
>TRBV6-5|TRBJ1-2|-|-
CASRKQYRLNYGYTF
TGTGCCAGCCGGAAGCAATACAGGCTTAACTATGGCTACACCTTC
>TRBV24-1|TRBJ2-1|-|TRBD2
CATSSLADYNEQFF
TGTGCCACCAGTTCTCTAGCGGATTACAATGAGCAGTTCTTC
>TRBV25-1|TRBJ2-7|-|TRBD1
CASIGGTGFYEQYF
TGTGCCAGCATCGGGGGGACAGGGTTCTACGAGCAGTACTTC
>TRBV19|TRBJ1-1|-|-
CASSIQPPPGGTEAFF
TGTGCCAGTAGTATCCAGCCCCCCCCGGGTGGGACTGAAGCTTTCTTT
>TRBV21-1|TRBJ2-7|-|-
CASSSYYFAYEQYF
TGTGCCAGCAGCTCTTACTACTTCGCCTACGAGCAGTACTTC
>TRBV5-5|TRBJ1-2|-|-
CASSPTTNYGYTF
TGTGCCAGCAGCCCCACAACTAACTATGGCTACACCTTC
>TRBV5-5|TRBJ2-4|-|TRBD1
CASSPTGSVNIQYF
TGTGCCAGCAGCCCGACAGGGTCGGTCAACATTCAGTACTTC
>TRBV3-1/TRBV3-2|TRBJ1-1|few|-
CASSPPERNTEAFF
TGTGCCAGCAGCCCGCCAGAGCGGAACACTGAAGCTTTCTTT
>TRBV7-3|TRBJ2-3|once|-
CASSPIETDTQYF
TGTGCCAGCAGCCCTATCGAGACAGATACGCAGTATTTT
>TRBV14|TRBJ1-1|-|-
CASSQIVSLAFF
TGTGCCAGCAGCCAAATAGTTTCCTTAGCTTTCTTT
>TRBV11-2|TRBJ2-7|once|TRBD1
CASSLVSIGTGSYEQYF
TGTGCCAGCAGCTTAGTCTCGATCGGGACAGGTTCCTACGAGCAGTACTTC
>TRBV7-3|TRBJ2-7|-|-
CASSLGSGSYEQYF
TGTGCCAGCAGCTTAGGTTCAGGGTCCTACGAGCAGTACTTC
>TRBV4-1|TRBJ2-3|-|TRBD1
CASSLQGQSDTQYF
TGCGCCAGCAGCCTCCAGGGACAGTCAGATACGCAGTATTTT
>TRBV13|TRBJ2-1|once|-
CASSPPGGGGYNEQFF
TGTGCCAGCAGCCCCCCCGGGGGCGGGGGATACAATGAGCAGTTCTTC
>TRBV5-1|TRBJ1-1|-|TRBD1
CASSSSGTGDTEAFF
TGCGCCAGCAGCTCGAGCGGGACAGGGGACACTGAAGCTTTCTTT
>TRBV9|TRBJ2-7|-|TRBD2
CASSVLPGSSGTPYEQYF
TGTGCCAGCAGCGTACTACCTGGGTCCAGCGGGACCCCCTACGAGCAGTACTTC
>TRBV28|TRBJ1-5|-|-
CASRVQGAEPQHF
TGTGCCAGCAGGGTACAGGGTGCGGAGCCCCAGCATTTT
>TRBV9|TRBJ1-3|-|-
CASSVGSSGNTIYF
TGTGCCAGCAGCGTAGGCAGCTCTGGAAACACCATATATTTT
>TRBV29-1|TRBJ2-3|-|-
CSGVTGTGTDTQYF
TGCAGCGGGGTGACAGGAACGGGCACAGATACGCAGTATTTT
>TRBV7-2|TRBJ2-5|-|TRBD1
CASSGAGGRETQYF
TGTGCCAGCAGCGGAGCAGGGGGTCGGGAGACCCAGTACTTC
>TRBV9|TRBJ1-5|few|-
CASSLFDSPNQPQHF
TGTGCCAGCAGTCTTTTTGACAGTCCCAATCAGCCCCAGCATTTT
>TRBV2|TRBJ1-1|-|-
CASLPNTEAFF
TGTGCCAGCCTCCCGAACACTGAAGCTTTCTTT
>TRBV19|TRBJ1-5|-|-
CASSIGKGGGFQPQHF
TGTGCCAGTAGTATAGGGAAGGGGGGGGGTTTTCAGCCCCAGCATTTT
>TRBV27|TRBJ2-7|-|TRBD2
CASSKESGTSGSYEQYF
TGTGCCAGCAGCAAGGAATCCGGGACTAGCGGATCATACGAGCAGTACTTC
>TRBV3-1/TRBV3-2|TRBJ2-2|-|TRBD2
CASSQVRGAGVGTGELFF
TGTGCCAGCAGCCAAGTGCGAGGAGCGGGAGTTGGCACCGGGGAGCTGTTTTTT
>TRBV27|TRBJ1-4|-|-
CASGGFEKLFF
TGTGCCAGCGGGGGGTTCGAAAAACTGTTTTTT